This TCR beta chain was documented in a study of T cell responses to AZD1222 COVID-19 vaccine (dated by TCRdb to the early 2020s). Broadly, across the study: A total of about 230 trial participants underwent TCR sequencing, of whom nearly 210 received two doses of AZD1222 and some 26 received two doses of the MenACWY control vaccine. Trial participants were enrolled into age subgroups of 18-55, 56-69 and 70-plus years, which contained about 150, 27 and 61 TCR-sequenced participants, respectively.

The CDR3 regions of human TCRbeta chains were subjected to immunosequencing. The source study handled its data this way. TCRs in the repertoires were compared against a reference library of SARS-CoV-2-specific TCRs that had been generated with the MIRA antigen-specificity platform. Breadth meant the fraction of unique TCRs that were SARS-CoV-2-associated, whereas depth meant the fraction of total T cells that were SARS-CoV-2-associated. Each spike-specific TCR was assigned to its reactive spike region and to a CD4 or CD8 class using the MIRA data. Log10-transformed breadth and depth values were compared by one-way ANOVA with Sidak's multiple comparisons tests. Drawn from immuneACCESS, this table holds only the in-frame rearrangements with V and J called that TCRdb kept. Clones are partly lost; checked studies trace under half to an unresolved V gene and leave the rest unexplained. V and J calls and clone size follow that table, whereas D and trimming were derived from the DNA. A total of about 150,000 clones appear in this sample, about 93% of them only once. The ten largest clones add up to about 3.3% of the sample.

As for this clone: Which antigen it targets is not known. No much larger clonotype is one base removed from it; base qualities were not supplied.

At the junction V is shortened by 5 bases and J by 6 bases; bases outside the gene matches: 10. The CDR3 contains 17 residues, cysteine and phenylalanine counted. CDR3 DNA is the only sequence kept; it has 51 bases, read in frame from the first base. The germline V gene yields ENHRY for CDR1 and SYGVKD for CDR2. The research as a whole found: No day 14 peak-response samples were available, so repertoires were characterized only after the peak T cell response. The whole spike protein was spanned by vaccine-associated CD4 TCRs, and dominant responses were seen in regions 160-218 and 743-854. Participants were mostly white British and included more females than males, and it was suggested by the authors that clonal diversity may have been underestimated. Nearly half of unique spike-specific TCRs reportedly recognized epitopes outside regions mutated in the B.1.351 and B.1.1.7 variants. The 56-69-year group was small, and its depth increase did not reach significance, likely because of low power. Only a handful of AZD1222 recipients were SARS-CoV-2 seropositive at baseline, limiting conclusions about previously exposed vaccinees. After two AZD1222 doses, spike-specific TCR breadth and depth were significantly higher than at day 0 and than in MenACWY recipients.

What this sample's time point label stands for: about 28 days (+/-7) after the second vaccine dose. AZD1222 recipients with second doses at about 4 weeks or about 12 weeks were pooled, because spike-specific TCR depth and breadth did not differ between schedules. The vaccinee samples were drawn from two UK trials, COV001 and COV002, one of which was a single-blind randomized controlled phase 2/3 trial testing AZD1222 (ChAdOx1 nCoV-19) in healthy adults. For TCRbeta chain sequencing, PBMC samples from trial participants were taken at day 0 and at day 28 after the second dose. The source was peripheral blood, collected 28 days after the second AZD1222 dose. This sequence uses TRBV10-3 and TRBJ2-1; 13 central bases correspond to TRBD2. This TCR derives from an adult who received the AZD1222 COVID-19 vaccine. CDR3 reads: CAISSRTSGSSRNEQFF. DNA sequence: TGTGCCATCAGTTCCCGGACTAGCGGGAGTAGTCGCAATGAGCAGTTCTTC.